The rows below give T cell receptor beta chains drawn from one sample of a study of blood T cell repertoires in COVID-19. Sequenced by immunoSEQ multiplex PCR; TCRdb stores in-frame clones only, minus some. The sample lists about 61,000 clones, around nine tenths occurring once. Sequences were obtained from peripheral blood. These receptors came from a woman aged 45-59 years with active or convalescent COVID-19. CDR3s include the opening cysteine and the closing phenylalanine or tryptophan.

>TRBV11-3
CASASNTGSPLHF
>TRBV6-1
CASSEAWSGTDTQYF
>TRBV5-4
CASSLGEGVASPLHF
>TRBV27
CASSLGTNTGELFF
>TRBV3-1/TRBV3-2
CASSQDVTDGGELFF
>TRBV5-1
CASSLTGGYNEQFF
>TRBV11-3
CASSLAFLAGEQFF
>TRBV9
CASSVGQGVLYTEAFF
>TRBV28
CASSGQGTGGYTF
>TRBV4-2
CASSLWLAGGRDIQYF
>TRBV6-6
CASSQLTGGSQNTEAFF
>TRBV19
CASEPGQTTYEQYF
>TRBV7-9
CASSASNNEQFF
>TRBV29-1
CSTRDRMNTEAFF
>TRBV13
CASSLGDQETQYF
>TRBV10-3
CATATGGTDTQYF
>TRBV4-1
CASSHPGTLGGANVLTF
>TRBV7-3
CASSPLPDLYNEQFF
>TRBV19
CASSNAPGLAGGNIQYF
>TRBV5-1
CASSLRLADEQYF
>TRBV7-8
CASSSRDLGVAEAFF
>TRBV5-1
CASSFTSSYEQYF
>TRBV6-1
CASSDGLGRNTEAFF
>TRBV9
CASSVGRGEQFF
>TRBV24-1
CATSDPSEGPRGETQYF
>TRBV30
CAYSQGNEQFF
>TRBV7-6
CASSQRVRGRVARETQYF
>TRBV6-4
CASSPSEGPNEQFF
>TRBV9
CASSGDRGHEKLFF
>TRBV9
CASSPVHGRATDTQYF
>TRBV4-1
CASSQEVQGGGEQYF
>TRBV27
CASRRETGTSAEQYF
>TRBV28
CASSLEGTGKQPQHF
>TRBV2
CASSQNRDTEAFF
>TRBV5-4
CASSSMGSPGEYEQYF
>TRBV24-1
CATSYKTSYEQYF
>TRBV9
CASSGGEGTDTQYF
>TRBV6-5
CASRVAQGDYEQYF
>TRBV24-1
CATSDFPPLAGGAYEQYF
>TRBV25-1
CASSSLAGVYEQYF
>TRBV28
CASSRGQASSSYNEQFF
>TRBV5-8
CASTPGQVERNEQFF
>TRBV4-2
CASSQDQTRPGGNGYNEQFF
>TRBV10-3
CAISENAEVNQPQHF
>TRBV9
CASSHRTSGVPDTQYF
>TRBV25-1
CASKGLGTDTQYF
>TRBV6-1
CASSEAGGGGYTDTQYF
>TRBV3-1/TRBV3-2
CASSPAEDEQYF